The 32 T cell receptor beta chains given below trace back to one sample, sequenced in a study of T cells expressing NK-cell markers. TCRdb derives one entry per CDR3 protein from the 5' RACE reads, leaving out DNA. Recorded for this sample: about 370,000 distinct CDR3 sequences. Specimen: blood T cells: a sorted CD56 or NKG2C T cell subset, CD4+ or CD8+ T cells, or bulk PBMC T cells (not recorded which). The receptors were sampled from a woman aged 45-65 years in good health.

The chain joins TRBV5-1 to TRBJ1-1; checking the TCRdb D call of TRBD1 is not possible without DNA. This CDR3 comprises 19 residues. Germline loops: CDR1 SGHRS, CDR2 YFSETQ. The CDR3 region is CASSLGGHNLRDLNTEAFF.

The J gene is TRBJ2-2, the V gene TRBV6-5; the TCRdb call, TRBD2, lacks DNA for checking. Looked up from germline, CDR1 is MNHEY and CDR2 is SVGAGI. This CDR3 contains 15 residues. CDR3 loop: CASSLNGKNTGELFF.

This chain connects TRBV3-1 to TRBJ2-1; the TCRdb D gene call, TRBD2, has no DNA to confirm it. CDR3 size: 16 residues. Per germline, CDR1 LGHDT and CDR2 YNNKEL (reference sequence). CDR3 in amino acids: CASSQDPPGTSGEQFF.

The CDR3: CAWSVQGTGELFF. The chain recombines TRBV30 with TRBJ2-2. CDR1 and CDR2 from the germline V gene are GTSNPN and SVGIG (reference sequence). The CDR3 sequence is 13 residues long. The full variable domain, completed using reference TRBV30 and TRBJ2-2, is SQTIHQWPATLVQPVGSPLSLECTVEGTSNPNLYWYRQAAGRGLQLLFYSVGIGQISSEVPQNLSASRPQDRQFILSSKKLLLSDSGFYLCAWSVQGTGELFFGEGSRLTVL.

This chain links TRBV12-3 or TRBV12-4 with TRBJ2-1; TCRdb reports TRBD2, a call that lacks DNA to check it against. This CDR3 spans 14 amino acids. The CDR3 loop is CASSLGGRHNEQFF.

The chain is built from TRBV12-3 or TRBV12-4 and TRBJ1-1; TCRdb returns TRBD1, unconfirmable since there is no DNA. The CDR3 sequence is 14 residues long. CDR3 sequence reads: CASSLAGSVFRAFF.

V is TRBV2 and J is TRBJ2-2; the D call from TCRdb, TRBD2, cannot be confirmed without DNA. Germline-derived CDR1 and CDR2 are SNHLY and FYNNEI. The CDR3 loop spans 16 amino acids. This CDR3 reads CATKENSGRTAGELFF.

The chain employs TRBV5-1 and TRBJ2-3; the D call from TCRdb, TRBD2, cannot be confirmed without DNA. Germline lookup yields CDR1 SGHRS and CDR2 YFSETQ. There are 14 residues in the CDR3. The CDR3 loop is CASSRGRAPDTQYF.

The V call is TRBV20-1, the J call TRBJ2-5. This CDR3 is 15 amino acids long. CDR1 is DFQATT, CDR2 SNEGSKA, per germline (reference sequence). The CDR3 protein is CSARGPGGHQETQYF.

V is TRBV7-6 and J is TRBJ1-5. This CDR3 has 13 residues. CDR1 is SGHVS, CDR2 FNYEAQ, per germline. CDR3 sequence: CASSLWKLQPQHF.

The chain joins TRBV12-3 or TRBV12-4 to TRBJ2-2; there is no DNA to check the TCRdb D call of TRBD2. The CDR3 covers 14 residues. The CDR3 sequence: CASVLAGLTGELFF.

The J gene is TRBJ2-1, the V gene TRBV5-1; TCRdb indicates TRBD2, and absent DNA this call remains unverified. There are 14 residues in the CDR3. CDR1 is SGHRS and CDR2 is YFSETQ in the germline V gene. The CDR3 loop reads CASSLERALDVQFF.

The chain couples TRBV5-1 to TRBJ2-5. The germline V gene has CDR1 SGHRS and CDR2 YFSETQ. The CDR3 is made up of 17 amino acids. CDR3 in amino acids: CASSLGQGTMGQETQYF.

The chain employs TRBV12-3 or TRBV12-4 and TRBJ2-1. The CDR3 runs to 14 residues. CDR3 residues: CASSLASSDNEQFF.

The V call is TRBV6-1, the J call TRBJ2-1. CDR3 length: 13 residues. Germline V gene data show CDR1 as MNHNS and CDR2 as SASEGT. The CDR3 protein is CASSGHSINEQFF.

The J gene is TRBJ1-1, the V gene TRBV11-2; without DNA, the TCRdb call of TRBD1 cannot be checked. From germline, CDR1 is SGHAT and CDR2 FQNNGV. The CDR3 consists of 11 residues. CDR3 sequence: CAGQGNTEAFF.

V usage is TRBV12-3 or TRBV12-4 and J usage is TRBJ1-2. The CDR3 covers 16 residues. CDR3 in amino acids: CASFSLVDSFNYGYTF.

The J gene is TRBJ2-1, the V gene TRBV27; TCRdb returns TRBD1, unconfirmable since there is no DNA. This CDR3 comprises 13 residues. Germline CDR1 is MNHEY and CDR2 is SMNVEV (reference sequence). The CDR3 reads CASSLRSPDEQFF.

CDR3 region: CSVEDGAGGPFHEQYF. The V and J genes are TRBV29-1 and TRBJ2-7; the TRBD2 assignment by TCRdb is unverifiable without DNA. The CDR3 loop spans 16 amino acids. Germline V lookup: CDR1 SQVTM, CDR2 ANQGSEA.

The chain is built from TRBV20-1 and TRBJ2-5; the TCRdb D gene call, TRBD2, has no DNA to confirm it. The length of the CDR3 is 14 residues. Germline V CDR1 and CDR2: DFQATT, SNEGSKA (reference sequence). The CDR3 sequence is CSASRAGGEETQYF.

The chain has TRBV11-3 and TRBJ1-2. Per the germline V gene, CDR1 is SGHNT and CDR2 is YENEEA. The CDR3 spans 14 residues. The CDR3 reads CASSRRLRKNGYTF.

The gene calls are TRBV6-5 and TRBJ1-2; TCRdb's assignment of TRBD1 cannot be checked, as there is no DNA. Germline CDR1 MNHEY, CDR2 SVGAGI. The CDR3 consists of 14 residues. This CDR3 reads CASSRDRGWNGYTF.

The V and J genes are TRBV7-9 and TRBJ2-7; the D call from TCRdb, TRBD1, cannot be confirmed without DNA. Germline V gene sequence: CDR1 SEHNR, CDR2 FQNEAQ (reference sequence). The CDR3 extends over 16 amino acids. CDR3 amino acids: CASSLVGAGRDYEQYF.

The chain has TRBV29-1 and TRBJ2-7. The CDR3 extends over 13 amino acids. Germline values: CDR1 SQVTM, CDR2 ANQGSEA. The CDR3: CSVGGARGHEQYF.

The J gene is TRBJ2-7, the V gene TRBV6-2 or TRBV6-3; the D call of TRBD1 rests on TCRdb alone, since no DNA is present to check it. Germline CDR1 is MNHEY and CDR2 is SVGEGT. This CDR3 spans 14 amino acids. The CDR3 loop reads CASKGRDWRYEQYF.

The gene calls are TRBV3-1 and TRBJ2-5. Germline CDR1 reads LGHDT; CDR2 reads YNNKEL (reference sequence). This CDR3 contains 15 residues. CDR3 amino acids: CASSDPIIASGTQYF.

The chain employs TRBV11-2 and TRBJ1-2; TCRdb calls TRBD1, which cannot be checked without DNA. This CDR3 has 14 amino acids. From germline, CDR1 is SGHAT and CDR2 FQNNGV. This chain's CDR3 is CASSLARVGGGYTF.

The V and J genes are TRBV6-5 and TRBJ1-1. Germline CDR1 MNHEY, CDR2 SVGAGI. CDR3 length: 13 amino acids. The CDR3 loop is CASSYRVWTEAFF.

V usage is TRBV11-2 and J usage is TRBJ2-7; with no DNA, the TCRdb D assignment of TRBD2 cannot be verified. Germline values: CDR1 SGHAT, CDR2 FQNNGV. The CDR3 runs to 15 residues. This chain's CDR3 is CASSSFSGRAYEQYF.

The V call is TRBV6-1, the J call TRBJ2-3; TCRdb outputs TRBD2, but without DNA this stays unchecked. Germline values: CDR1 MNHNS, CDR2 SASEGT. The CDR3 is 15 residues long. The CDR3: CASSAEREVADTQYF.

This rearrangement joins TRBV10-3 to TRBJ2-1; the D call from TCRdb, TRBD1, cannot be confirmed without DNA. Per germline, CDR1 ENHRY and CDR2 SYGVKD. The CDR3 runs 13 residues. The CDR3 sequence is CATKLDRVDEQFF.

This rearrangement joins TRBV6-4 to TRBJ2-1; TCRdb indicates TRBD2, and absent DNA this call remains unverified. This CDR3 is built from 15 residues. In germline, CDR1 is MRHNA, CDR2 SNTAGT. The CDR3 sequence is CASSGTSGSYNEQFF.